The clone carrying this T cell receptor beta chain was seen a single time. Recovered status applied to Cohort 3 donors who had two consecutive negative PCRs. It also applied to those with clearance or with symptom resolution. These data belong to a study of blood T cell repertoires in COVID-19. Study information: Samples representing acute and convalescent COVID-19 were sourced from the United States, Italy and Spain.

The CDR3 runs to 16 residues. CDR1 is LNHNV and CDR2 is YYDKDF in the germline V gene (reference sequence). Trimming cost V 3 bases and J 6 bases; bases outside gene matches: 9. Sequenced by immunoSEQ multiplex PCR; TCRdb stores in-frame clones only, minus some. The sample includes some 310,000 clones, 89% of them seen just once. This TCR came from a woman aged 25 to 45 who had recovered from COVID-19. The V call is TRBV15, the J call TRBJ2-3; 10 nucleotides align to TRBD2. Material for sequencing was PBMCs or T cells enriched from blood (not recorded which). CDR3 residues: CATSSFTSGVMDTQYF. The CDR3 DNA is TGTGCCACCAGCAGTTTTACTAGCGGGGTCATGGATACGCAGTATTTT.